This TCR beta chain was sequenced in a study of cytomegalovirus exposure and HLA in healthy donors. The study's findings and limits: When a later analysis was performed, an Asian-associated ancestry cluster reportedly had fewer N-insertions than the approximately 600-donor mean. HLA-A and HLA-B allele assignments for most subjects were reportedly predicted accurately using TCR beta sequences.

The PCR contained 60 Vbeta and 13 Jbeta primers. Per the authors' pipeline: Roughly 83 million unique TCR beta chains, some 9.9 million of them shared, were counted by a later analysis. TCRdb's copy holds only in-frame clones and misses some; the assay was immunoSEQ multiplex PCR. Clone size and the V and J calls come from that table; the DNA yielded D and trimming. The sample shows about 260,000 clones, roughly 86% of them seen only once. At sampling all donors were nominally healthy, likely with unrecorded immune exposures. Germline CDR1 and CDR2: MNHEY and SVGAGI. This CDR3 has 12 amino acids. The ends lost 5 bases at V and 10 bases at J; junction bases unmatched: 7. With respect to this clone: Its antigen is unknown.

The sample taken for sequencing was PBMCs. V usage is TRBV6-5 and J usage is TRBJ1-1; 7 bases line up with TRBD1. The source of this sequence is a woman in her 40s in good health and CMV-seropositive. The DNA for the CDR3 is TGTGCCAGCAGTCTTACGACAGGGCGAGCTTTCTTT. Translation gives CASSLTTGRAFF.